The 25 T cell receptor beta chains presented below share a single source sample, sequenced in a study of CD4 and CD8 cells across lung adenocarcinoma regions. Each CDR3 protein gets one entry after TCRdb re-called the PCR reads with MiXCR. Of about 19,000 distinct CDR3 sequences in the sample, 45% to 50% were seen once. Sequencing was done on a sample of CD8+ T cells from the margin of a lung tumor. These receptors originate from a male donor with lung adenocarcinoma. The CD4 and CD8 labels of this study may be unreliable.

Regarding this clonotype: A much larger clone lies a single base off, so this may be a read error. J is TRBJ1-2 and V is TRBV6-5, with 7 bases lining up with TRBD1. CDR1 MNHEY and CDR2 SVGAGI come from the germline V gene. There are 14 residues in the CDR3. The CDR3 bases are TGTGCCAGCAGTTACGGGACAGCCGGCTATGGCTCCACCTTC. Translated, it gives CASSYGTAGYGSTF.

There are a few counts of this clonotype. This chain uses TRBV6-5 with TRBJ2-3; TRBD2 matches at 11 bases. The germline V gene encodes CDR1 MNHEY and CDR2 SVGAGI. The CDR3 is 15 amino acids. Germline trimming cut 4 bases from V and 5 bases from J; bases unmatched to any gene: 5. The CDR3 sequence is CASSLAGGPGDTQYF. The CDR3 coding sequence is TGTGCCAGCAGTTTAGCGGGGGGGCCGGGAGATACGCAGTATTTT.

By sample share, this clonotype is medium-sized (0.01 to 0.1%). The chain combines TRBV27 with TRBJ2-1, with TRBD2 matching over 10 bases. The CDR3 extends over 15 amino acids. V was clipped by 8 bases and J by 4 bases; unmatched bases: 8. In germline, CDR1 is MNHEY, CDR2 SMNVEV (reference sequence). The CDR3 region has the DNA TGTGCCAGCCGGGGGAGCGGGAGGGGTTACAATGAGCAGTTCTTC. It codes for CASRGSGRGYNEQFF.

Concerning this clonotype itself: This clone may be a read error of a much larger clone one base away. The chain links TRBV6-5 to TRBJ2-1; 8 bases match TRBD2. This CDR3 is 14 amino acids long. Germline-derived CDR1 and CDR2 are MNHEY and SVGAGI. V shed 4 bases and J 7 bases; nucleotides not matched to a gene: 6. For the CDR3, the DNA is TGTGCCAGCAGTTCTAGCGGGTCTATTAATGAGCAGTTCTTC. This sequence encodes CASSSSGSINEQFF.

A word on this clonotype: Sequence at one end of the junction differs from germline and may be a read error. The chain joins TRBV12-3 or TRBV12-4 to TRBJ2-4, with 7 bases aligning to TRBD1. The CDR3 contains 15 residues. In DNA, the CDR3 is TGTGCCAGCAGTTTAGAGGGGGCCCCCAAAGACATTCAGTACTTT. Its translation: CASSLEGAPKDIQYF.

This clonotype is labeled as medium-sized. The V gene is TRBV6-1, the J gene TRBJ1-4; tentative D call: TRBD1 (5 bases). CDR1 MNHNS and CDR2 SASEGT come from the germline V gene. Trimming removed 6 bases at V and 5 bases at J, with 19 bases between. There are 16 residues in the CDR3. The CDR3: CASRPRPGPINEKLFF. In DNA, the CDR3 is TGTGCCAGCAGACCACGGCCGGGACCGATAAATGAAAAACTGTTTTTT.

Note on this clonotype: It may be a read error: a sequence one base away is much more abundant. The chain uses TRBV12-3 or TRBV12-4 and TRBJ2-1; D is possibly TRBD2 (6 bases). The J call may be in error: the DNA end matches TRBJ2-7 better. The CDR3 contains 16 residues. CDR3 region: CASSPSRERRNNEQYF. DNA for the CDR3: TGTGCCAGCAGCCCTTCACGGGAGCGACGGAACAATGAGCAGTACTTC.

J is TRBJ2-3 and V is TRBV7-2, with no clear D. CDR1 is SGHTA, CDR2 FQGNSA, per germline. Trimming left V 5 bases short and J 2 bases short, with 8 bases between. The CDR3 sequence is 13 residues long. The CDR3 DNA sequence: TGTGCCAGCAGCCCCTACCACACAGATACGCAGTATTTT. This sequence encodes CASSPYHTDTQYF.

This clonotype counts as medium-sized. This rearrangement joins TRBV6-1 to TRBJ2-2; D call uncertain. CDR1 and CDR2 from the germline V gene are MNHNS and SASEGT. Trimming pared 6 bases from V and 7 bases from J, leaving 18 bases between. The CDR3 sequence is 15 residues long. CDR3 DNA: TGTGCCAGCAGCTTAAGCCATTCATCATTCGGGGAGCTGTTTTTT. Its translation: CASSLSHSSFGELFF.

This chain links TRBV6-1 with TRBJ2-4, with D hard to call. The CDR3 consists of 17 residues. V was trimmed by 4 bases and J by 2 bases, leaving 18 bases between them. Germline V CDR1 and CDR2: MNHNS, SASEGT. The CDR3 bases are TGTGCCAGCAGTGCAGCCGGACGAGCTAGGACCAAAAACATTCAGTACTTC. Residues: CASSAAGRARTKNIQYF.

This clonotype was counted once. The junction departs from the called germline gene at one end, perhaps through a read error. The chain couples TRBV6-1 to TRBJ2-5, with D tentatively TRBD1 or TRBD2 (6 bases each). The CDR3 has 16 residues. Per the germline V gene, CDR1 is MNHNS and CDR2 is SASEGT. The CDR3 coding sequence is TGTGCCAGCAGGGGGGTCGGGGGCGGTGACGGAGATACGCAGTACTTT. Its translation is CASRGVGGGDGDTQYF.

This clonotype was counted a single time. The chain uses TRBV10-3 and TRBJ2-4; TRBD2 agrees at 9 bases. Germline CDR1 ENHRY, CDR2 SYGVKD. The CDR3 loop spans 20 amino acids. V shed 3 bases and J 13 bases; nucleotides not matched to a gene: 28. In nucleotides, the CDR3 is TGTGCCATCAGTGATAGGTCGAAGGGGAGCGGGGGGTCTGACCAAGATACGCAGTACTTC. Protein product: CAISDRSKGSGGSDQDTQYF.

In regard to this clonotype: The junction differs from germline at one of its ends, possibly a read error. J is TRBJ2-4 and V is TRBV6-1, with D perhaps TRBD1 (5 bases). This CDR3 is 14 amino acids long. In germline, CDR1 is MNHNS, CDR2 SASEGT. The CDR3 reads CASSEAFPTDMQYF. The CDR3 DNA reads as TGTGCCAGCAGTGAAGCATTTCCGACAGACATGCAGTATTTC.

V is TRBV6-1 and J is TRBJ2-3; D is perhaps TRBD1 (6 bases). The J call could be wrong; TRBJ2-5 is a better fit for the DNA end. The CDR3 consists of 13 residues. CDR1 MNHNS and CDR2 SASEGT come from the germline V gene. The CDR3 is CASMVTGTETQYF. As DNA, the CDR3 is TGTGCCAGCATGGTAACAGGGACAGAGACCCAGTACTTC.

The genes are TRBV6-1 and TRBJ2-3, with TRBD2 identical over 9 bases. The CDR3 totals 16 residues. Germline CDR1 and CDR2: MNHNS and SASEGT. The V segment lost 2 bases and the J segment 11 bases; nucleotides outside the gene matches: 14. CDR3 in DNA: TGTGCCAGCAGTGAAACGTGGGCTAGCGGGACAGATGAGCAGTATTTT. Translated: CASSETWASGTDEQYF.

This clonotype was observed a few times. Being one base from a much bigger clone, this may be a read error. The chain carries TRBV6-1 and TRBJ2-1; D remains unclear. Trimming took 6 bases from V and 10 from J, leaving 16 bases between them. Germline CDR1 is MNHNS and CDR2 is SASEGT. The CDR3 extends over 13 amino acids. Here the CDR3 reads CASSLASGYEQFF. The CDR3 DNA reads TGTGCCAGCAGCCTGGCTTCTGGCTACGAGCAGTTCTTC.

The chain has TRBV7-2 and TRBJ2-1; no reliable D call. The germline CDR1 and CDR2 sequences are SGHTA and FQGNSA. There are 13 residues in the CDR3. V lost 2 bases and J lost 7, with 9 bases in between. The CDR3 reads CASSLSRLNEQFF. DNA for the CDR3: TGTGCCAGCAGCTTATCCAGGCTAAATGAGCAGTTCTTC.

On this clonotype: Relative to the germline gene, one junction end is altered; a read error may explain this. The rearrangement links TRBV10-2 to TRBJ2-4; maybe TRBD2 (6 bases). CDR1 and CDR2 (germline): WSHSY, SAAADI. This CDR3 contains 14 residues. The CDR3 coding sequence is TGCCCCAGCTCGGGGCGGGGAGCCAAAAACACGCAGTACTTC. Translating gives CPSSGRGAKNTQYF.

As concerns this clonotype: At one of its ends the junction is not consistent with the germline gene, which may arise from a read error. This chain links TRBV6-1 with TRBJ2-5; D is tentatively TRBD1 or TRBD2 (7 bases each). The germline V gene has CDR1 MNHNS and CDR2 SASEGT. This CDR3 has 13 residues. The CDR3 spells CGGRGGDQETQYF. CDR3 in DNA: TGTGGGGGCAGGGGGGGAGACCAAGAGACCCAGTATTTC.

The chain combines TRBV6-1 with TRBJ1-4; D call uncertain. Germline V lookup: CDR1 MNHNS, CDR2 SASEGT. Deletions cut 6 bases from V and 8 bases from J, with 10 bases between. This CDR3 comprises 12 residues. CDR3 region: CASRQVGEKLFF. In DNA, the CDR3 is TGTGCCAGCAGGCAGGTGGGAGAAAAACTGTTTTTT.

The V gene is TRBV6-1, the J gene TRBJ2-2; 10 bases align to TRBD2. V was clipped by 5 bases and J by 3 bases; unmatched bases: 0. This CDR3 has 14 residues. Germline lookup yields CDR1 MNHNS and CDR2 SASEGT. The CDR3 bases are TGTGCCAGCAGTCTAGCGGGGGACACCGGGGAGCTGTTTTTT. Protein sequence: CASSLAGDTGELFF.

A remark on this clonotype: Being one base from a much bigger clone, this may be a read error. The rearrangement links TRBV7-2 to TRBJ1-6; D call uncertain. The ends were cut back, 4 bases at V and 7 bases at J, with 14 bases in the middle. Germline V gives CDR1 SGHTA, CDR2 FQGNSA. This CDR3 has 15 amino acids. The CDR3 region is CASSSEITPNSPLHF. In DNA form, the CDR3 reads TGTGCCAGCAGCTCAGAAATAACGCCGAATTCACCCCTCCACTTT. The complete variable domain, with remaining parts taken from reference TRBV7-2 and TRBJ1-6, reads GAGVSQSPSNKVTEKGKDVELRCDPISGHTALYWYRQSLGQGLEFLIYFQGNSAPDKSGLPSDRFSAERTGGSVSTLTIQRTQQEDSAVYLCASSSEITPNSPLHFGNGTRLTVT.

This clonotype was picked up a small number of times. A much bigger clone sits one base away, suggesting this may be a read error. The chain recombines TRBV5-5 with TRBJ2-1, with D tentatively TRBD1 (6 bases). Germline V gives CDR1 SGHKS, CDR2 YYEKEE (reference sequence). The CDR3 totals 16 residues. Trimming cost V 4 bases and J 10 bases, with 24 bases left between them. The CDR3 sequence is CASSVSGTSLSYEQFF. The DNA of the CDR3 is TGTGCCAGCAGCGTATCCGGGACATCCCTTTCTTACGAGCAGTTCTTC.

J is TRBJ2-1 and V is TRBV3-1; 11 nucleotides line up with TRBD2. J was trimmed by 7 bases and V by 4 bases; bases with no gene match: 9. The CDR3 covers 16 residues. Germline V CDR1 and CDR2: LGHDT, YNNKEL (reference sequence). The CDR3 spells CASSPMTSGVSNEQFF. CDR3 nucleotides: TGTGCCAGCAGCCCGATGACTAGCGGGGTCTCTAATGAGCAGTTCTTC.

This clonotype was seen a handful of times. The chain links TRBV20-1 to TRBJ2-6; possibly TRBD1 or TRBD2 for D (5 bases each). The V end was cut by 0 bases, the J end by 4 bases, with 16 bases between. This CDR3 region has 17 residues. Germline assignment: CDR1 DFQATT and CDR2 SNEGSKA (reference sequence). The CDR3 region is CSARDVMGVRGANVLTF. Written as DNA, the CDR3 is TGCAGTGCTAGAGATGTTATGGGGGTGAGAGGGGCCAACGTCCTGACTTTC.